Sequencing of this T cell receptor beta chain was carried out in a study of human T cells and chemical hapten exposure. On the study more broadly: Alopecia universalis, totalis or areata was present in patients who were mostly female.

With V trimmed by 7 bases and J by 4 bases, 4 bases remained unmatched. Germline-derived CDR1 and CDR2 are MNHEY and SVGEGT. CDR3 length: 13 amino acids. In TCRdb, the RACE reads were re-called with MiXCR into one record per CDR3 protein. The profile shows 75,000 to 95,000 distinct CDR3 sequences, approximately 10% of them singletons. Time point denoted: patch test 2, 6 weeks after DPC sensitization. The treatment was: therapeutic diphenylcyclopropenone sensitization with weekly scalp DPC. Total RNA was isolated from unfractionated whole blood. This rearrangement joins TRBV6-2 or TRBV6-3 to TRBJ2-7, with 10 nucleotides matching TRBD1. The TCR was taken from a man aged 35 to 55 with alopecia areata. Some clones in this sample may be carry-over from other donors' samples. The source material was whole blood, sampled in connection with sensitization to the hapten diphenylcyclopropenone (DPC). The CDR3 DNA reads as TGTGCCAGCACCCCGGACAGGGGGTACGAGCAGTACTTC. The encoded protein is CASTPDRGYEQYF.